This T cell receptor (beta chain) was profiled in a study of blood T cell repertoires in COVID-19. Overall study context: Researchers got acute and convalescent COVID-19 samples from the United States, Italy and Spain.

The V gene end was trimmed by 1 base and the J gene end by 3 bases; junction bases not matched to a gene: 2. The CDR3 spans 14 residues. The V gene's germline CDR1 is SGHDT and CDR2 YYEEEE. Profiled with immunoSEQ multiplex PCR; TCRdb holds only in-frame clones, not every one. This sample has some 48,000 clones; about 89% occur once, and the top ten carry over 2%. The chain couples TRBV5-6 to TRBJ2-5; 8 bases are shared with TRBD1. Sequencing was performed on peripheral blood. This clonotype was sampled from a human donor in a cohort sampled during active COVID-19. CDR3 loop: CASSLTGGKETQYF. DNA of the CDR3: TGTGCCAGCAGCTTGACAGGGGGGAAAGAGACCCAGTACTTC.